What follows are 7 T cell receptor beta chains derived from one specimen sequenced in a study of cytomegalovirus exposure and HLA in healthy donors. Researchers ran the PCR with 60 Vbeta and 13 Jbeta primers. The table came from immunoSEQ multiplex PCR; TCRdb's copy has only in-frame clones and leaves some out. Among a few hundred thousand clones listed, approximately 78% were seen once. Sequenced sample: PBMCs. All receptors come from a man aged 30 to 45 in good health and CMV-seronegative.

This clone has only one observation. The V and J genes are TRBV4-1 and TRBJ1-2; D is undetermined. V gave up 1 base and J gave up 5 bases, with 8 bases separating them. Germline CDR1 and CDR2: MGHRA and YSYEKL. The CDR3 is made up of 13 amino acids. CDR3 amino acids: CASSQGGDYGYTF. Written as DNA, the CDR3 is TGCGCCAGCAGCCAAGGAGGAGATTATGGCTACACCTTC.

The chain couples TRBV29-1 to TRBJ2-4, with D possibly being TRBD2 (6 bases). Deletions cut 5 bases from V and 8 bases from J, with 13 bases between. The CDR3 is 12 amino acids. Germline V CDR1 and CDR2: SQVTM, ANQGSEA. The CDR3 DNA reads as TGCAGCGTTTCAGCCGGGGGATACATTCAGTACTTC. Translation gives CSVSAGGYIQYF.

The table lists this clone with a count of one. This rearrangement joins TRBV6-5 to TRBJ1-6; 7 bases line up with TRBD1. The V gene end was trimmed by 5 bases and the J gene end by 11 bases; junction bases not matched to a gene: 9. Germline V gene lookup returns CDR1 MNHEY and CDR2 SVGAGI. There are 14 residues in the CDR3. CDR3 DNA sequence: TGTGCCAGCAGTCAAACCGCAGGGGGGCCACCCCTCCACTTT. Translating it yields CASSQTAGGPPLHF.

The gene calls are TRBV19 and TRBJ2-7; TRBD1 is a possible D gene (5 bases). The length of the CDR3 is 13 residues. CDR1 is LNHDA, CDR2 SQIVND, per germline (reference sequence). Trimming left V 1 base short and J 3 bases short, with 7 bases between. CDR3 bases: TGTGCCAGTAGTATAGCCAGGGACTACGAGCAGTACTTC. It codes for CASSIARDYEQYF.

The J gene is TRBJ2-3, the V gene TRBV7-6, with 15 bases matching TRBD2. The CDR3 extends over 18 amino acids. Germline trimming cut 3 bases from V and 2 bases from J; bases unmatched to any gene: 6. CDR1 SGHVS and CDR2 FNYEAQ come from the germline V gene. CDR3 sequence reads: CASSFRTSGGGFTDTQYF. DNA of the CDR3: TGTGCCAGCAGCTTTCGGACTAGCGGGGGGGGCTTCACAGATACGCAGTATTTT.

The chain has TRBV15 and TRBJ2-7; D possibly corresponds to TRBD1 (6 bases). Germline V lookup: CDR1 LNHNV, CDR2 YYDKDF (reference sequence). V was trimmed by 2 bases and J by 5 bases, leaving 10 bases between them. The CDR3 sequence is 13 residues long. Here the CDR3 reads CATSRTGSHEQYF. The CDR3 DNA reads as TGTGCCACCAGCAGAACAGGGTCCCACGAGCAGTACTTC.

V and J are TRBV5-8 and TRBJ1-2, with D possibly TRBD1 on 5 matching bases. V was pared by 4 bases and J by 0 bases, with 13 bases between. The germline gives CDR1 SGHTS, CDR2 YDEGEE. The CDR3 runs 15 residues. CDR3 nucleotides: TGTGCCAGCAGCCTCGGGGGGGGAGCTAACTATGGCTACACCTTC. Its protein product is CASSLGGGANYGYTF.